This TCR beta chain was profiled in a study of blood T cells in healthy people across ages. As for the study in general: Template switching picked up about one barcoded beta molecule for each two T cells.

The germline V gene has CDR1 SEHNR and CDR2 FQNEAQ (reference sequence). V dropped 2 bases and J dropped 6; count of bases not matched to a gene: 7. The CDR3 contains 15 residues. Through a sample-barcoded 5' primer and a J-beta primer mix, a second PCR was run for roughly 6 to 11 cycles. Each cDNA was tagged by a template-switch adaptor containing 12 random nucleotides. From the 5' RACE reads, TCRdb called clonotypes with MiXCR, one entry per CDR3 protein. The data contain about 1.1 million distinct CDR3 sequences, more than 30% of them singletons. The source material was blood. This receptor was identified in a man younger than 35 in good health. The chain has TRBV7-9 and TRBJ1-1; 9 nucleotides line up with TRBD1. The CDR3 nucleotides read TGTGCCAGCAGCTTATCGGACAGGGGTTCTTCTGAAGCTTTCTTT. Its translation is CASSLSDRGSSEAFF. Complete variable domain (other parts from reference TRBV7-9 and TRBJ1-1): DTGVSQNPRHKITKRGQNVTFRCDPISEHNRLYWYRQTLGQGPEFLTYFQNEAQLEKSRLLSDRFSAERPKGSFSTLEIQRTEQGDSAMYLCASSLSDRGSSEAFFGQGTRLTVV.